This entry concerns a single T cell receptor beta chain. No antigen is known for it. The entry originates in a study of T cells in localized non-small cell lung cancer. General observations from the study: The study sequenced only one region of the tumor. As a result, intratumor heterogeneity could not be excluded and remains possible.

Trimming took off 4 bases at V and 1 base at J, with 10 bases between the two ends. The CDR3 loop spans 14 amino acids. Germline CDR1 MGHRA, CDR2 YSYEKL. The method was immunoSEQ multiplex PCR; TCRdb's version includes in-frame clones alone and lacks a portion of them. The table shows some 72,000 clones, with roughly 81% occurring only once. This receptor was identified in a man aged 35 to 69 with stage I lung adenocarcinoma. The chain has TRBV4-1 and TRBJ2-5; D gene ambiguous. The sequenced sample was peripheral blood, obtained before any cancer treatment. Written as DNA, the CDR3 is TGCGCCAGCAGCCCATTGCAGGCCCAAGAGACCCAGTACTTC. It codes for CASSPLQAQETQYF.